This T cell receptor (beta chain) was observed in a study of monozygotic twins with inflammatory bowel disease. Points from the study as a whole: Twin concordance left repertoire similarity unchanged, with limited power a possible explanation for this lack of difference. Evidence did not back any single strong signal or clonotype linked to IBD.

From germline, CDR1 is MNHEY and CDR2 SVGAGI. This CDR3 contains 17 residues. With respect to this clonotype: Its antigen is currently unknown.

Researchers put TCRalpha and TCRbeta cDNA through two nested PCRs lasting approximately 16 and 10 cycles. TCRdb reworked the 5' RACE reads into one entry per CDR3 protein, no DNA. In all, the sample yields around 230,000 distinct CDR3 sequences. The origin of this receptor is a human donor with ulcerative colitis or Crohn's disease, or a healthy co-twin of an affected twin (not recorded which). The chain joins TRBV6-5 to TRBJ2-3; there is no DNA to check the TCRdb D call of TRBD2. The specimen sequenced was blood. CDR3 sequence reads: CASSYSGTSGGRDTQYF.